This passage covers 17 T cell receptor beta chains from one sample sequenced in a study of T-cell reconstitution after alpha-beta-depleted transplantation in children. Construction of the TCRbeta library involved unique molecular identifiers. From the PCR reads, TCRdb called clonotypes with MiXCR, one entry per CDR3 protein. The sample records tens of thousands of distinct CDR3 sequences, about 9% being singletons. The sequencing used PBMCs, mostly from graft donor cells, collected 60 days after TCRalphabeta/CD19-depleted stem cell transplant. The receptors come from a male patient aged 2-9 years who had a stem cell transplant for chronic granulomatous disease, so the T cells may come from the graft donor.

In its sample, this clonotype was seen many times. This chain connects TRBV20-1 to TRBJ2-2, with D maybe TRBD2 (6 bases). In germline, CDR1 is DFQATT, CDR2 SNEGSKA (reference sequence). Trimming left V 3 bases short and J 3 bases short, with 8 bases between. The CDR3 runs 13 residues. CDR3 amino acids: CSARRGDTGELFF. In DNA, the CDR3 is TGCAGTGCTAGGCGCGGGGACACCGGGGAGCTGTTTTTT.

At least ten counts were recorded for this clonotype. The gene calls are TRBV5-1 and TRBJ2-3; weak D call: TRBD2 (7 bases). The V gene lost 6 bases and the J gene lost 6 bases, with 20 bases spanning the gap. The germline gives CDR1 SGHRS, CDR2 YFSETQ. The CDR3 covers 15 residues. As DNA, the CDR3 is TGCGCCAGCACCTATGGAACTGGGGGGGCGGATACGCAGTATTTT. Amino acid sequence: CASTYGTGGADTQYF.

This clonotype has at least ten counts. The CDR3 DNA sequence: TGTGCCAGCAGTTACTGGGGGAATCGGGGAGATACGCAGTATTTT. Residues: CASSYWGNRGDTQYF. The genes are TRBV6-2 or TRBV6-3 and TRBJ2-3, with D tentatively TRBD1 or TRBD2 (5 bases each). Germline values: CDR1 MNHEY, CDR2 SVGEGT. CDR3 length: 15 residues. The germline V and J ends were trimmed by 1 base and 5 bases, with 13 bases remaining between them.

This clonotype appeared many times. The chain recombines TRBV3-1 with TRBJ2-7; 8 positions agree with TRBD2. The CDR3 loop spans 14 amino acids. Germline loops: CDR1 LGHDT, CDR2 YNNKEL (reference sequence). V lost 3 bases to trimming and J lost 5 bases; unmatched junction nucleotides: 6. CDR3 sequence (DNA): TGTGCCAGCAGCCAGGGCTGCGGGAGGAACGAGCAGTACTTC. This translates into CASSQGCGRNEQYF.

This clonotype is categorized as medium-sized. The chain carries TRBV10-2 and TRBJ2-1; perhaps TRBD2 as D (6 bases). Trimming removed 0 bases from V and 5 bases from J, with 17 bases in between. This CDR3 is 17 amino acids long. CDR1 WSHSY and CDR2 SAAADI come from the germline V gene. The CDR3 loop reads CASSESDLTRWNNEQFF. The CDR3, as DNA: TGCGCCAGCAGTGAGTCGGACTTGACTAGATGGAACAATGAGCAGTTCTTC.

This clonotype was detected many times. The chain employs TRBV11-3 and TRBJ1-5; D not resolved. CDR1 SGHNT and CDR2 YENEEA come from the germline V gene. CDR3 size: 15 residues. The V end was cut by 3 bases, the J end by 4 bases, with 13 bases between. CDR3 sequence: CASSFVLTWNQPQHF. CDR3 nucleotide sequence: TGTGCCAGCAGCTTCGTATTGACCTGGAATCAGCCCCAGCATTTT.

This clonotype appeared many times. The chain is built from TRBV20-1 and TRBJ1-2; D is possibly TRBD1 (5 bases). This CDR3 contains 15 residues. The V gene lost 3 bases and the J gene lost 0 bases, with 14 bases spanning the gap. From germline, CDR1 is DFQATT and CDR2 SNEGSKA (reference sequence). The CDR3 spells CSASGGAIANYGYTF. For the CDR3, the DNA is TGCAGTGCTAGTGGGGGAGCCATCGCTAACTATGGCTACACCTTC.

The CDR3 region has the DNA TGTGCCAGCAGCCAAGGTACTAGCGGGAGATGTAAGCAGTACTTC. Translated, it gives CASSQGTSGRCKQYF. The rearrangement joins TRBV3-1 to TRBJ2-7, with 11 nucleotides matching TRBD2. The V gene's germline CDR1 is LGHDT and CDR2 YNNKEL (reference sequence). The J segment lost 8 bases and the V segment lost 1 base, leaving 7 bases of the junction unmatched. This CDR3 is 15 amino acids long.

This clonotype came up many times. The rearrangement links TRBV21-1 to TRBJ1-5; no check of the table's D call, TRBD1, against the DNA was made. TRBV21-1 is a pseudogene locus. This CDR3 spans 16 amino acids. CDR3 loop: CASSKSGQGPNQPQHF. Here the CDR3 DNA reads TGTGCCAGCAGCAAATCGGGACAGGGACCCAATCAGCCCCAGCATTTT.

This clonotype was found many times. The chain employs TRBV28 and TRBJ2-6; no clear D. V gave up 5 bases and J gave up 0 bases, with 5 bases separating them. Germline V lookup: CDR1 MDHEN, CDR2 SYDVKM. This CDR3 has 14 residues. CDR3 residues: CASSISSGANVLTF. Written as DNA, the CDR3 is TGTGCCAGCAGTATAAGCTCTGGGGCCAACGTCCTGACTTTC.

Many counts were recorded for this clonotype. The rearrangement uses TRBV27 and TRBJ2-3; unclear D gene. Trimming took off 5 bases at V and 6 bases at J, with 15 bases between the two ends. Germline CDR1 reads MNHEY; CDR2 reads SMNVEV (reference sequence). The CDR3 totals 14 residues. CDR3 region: CASSNVLSLDTQYF. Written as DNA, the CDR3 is TGTGCCAGCAGTAACGTTCTTAGCCTGGATACGCAGTATTTT.

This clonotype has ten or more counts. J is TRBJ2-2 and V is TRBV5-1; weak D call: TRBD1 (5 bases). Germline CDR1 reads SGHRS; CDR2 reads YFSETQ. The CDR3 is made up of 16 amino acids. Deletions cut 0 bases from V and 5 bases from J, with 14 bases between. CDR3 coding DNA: TGCGCCAGCAGCTTGGGCCTGGGGCCCACGACCGGGGAGCTGTTTTTT. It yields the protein CASSLGLGPTTGELFF.

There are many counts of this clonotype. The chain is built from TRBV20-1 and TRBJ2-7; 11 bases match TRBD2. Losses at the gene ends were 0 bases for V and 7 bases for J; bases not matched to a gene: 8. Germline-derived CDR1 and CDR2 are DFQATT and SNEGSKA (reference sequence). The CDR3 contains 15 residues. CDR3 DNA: TGCAGTGCTAGAGATCCCCTAGCGGGAGGCGAGGAGCAGTACTTC. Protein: CSARDPLAGGEEQYF.

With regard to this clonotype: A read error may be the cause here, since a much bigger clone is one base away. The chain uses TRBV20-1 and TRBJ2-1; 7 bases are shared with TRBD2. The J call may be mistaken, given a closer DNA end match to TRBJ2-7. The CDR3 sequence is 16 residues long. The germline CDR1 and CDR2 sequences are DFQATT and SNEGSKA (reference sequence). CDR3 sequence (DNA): TGCAGTGCTTTTCCCCCCGGGGGGAGGGCGGCTGTTGAGCAGTACTTC. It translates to CSAFPPGGRAAVEQYF.

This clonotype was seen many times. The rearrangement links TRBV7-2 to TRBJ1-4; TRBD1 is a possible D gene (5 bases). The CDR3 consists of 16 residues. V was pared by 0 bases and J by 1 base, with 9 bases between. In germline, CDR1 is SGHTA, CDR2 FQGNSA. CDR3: CASSLAARETNEKLFF. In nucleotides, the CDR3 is TGTGCCAGCAGCTTAGCGGCCAGGGAAACTAATGAAAAACTGTTTTTT.

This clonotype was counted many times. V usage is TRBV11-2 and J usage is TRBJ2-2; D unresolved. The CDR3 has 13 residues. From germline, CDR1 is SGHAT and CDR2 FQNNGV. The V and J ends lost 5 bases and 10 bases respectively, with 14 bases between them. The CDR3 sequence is CASSHLLSTELFF. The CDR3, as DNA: TGTGCCAGCAGCCATCTCCTATCTACGGAGCTGTTTTTT.

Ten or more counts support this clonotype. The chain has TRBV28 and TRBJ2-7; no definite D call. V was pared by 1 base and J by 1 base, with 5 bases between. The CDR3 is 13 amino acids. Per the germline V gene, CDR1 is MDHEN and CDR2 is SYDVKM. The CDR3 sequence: CASSLLRSYEQYF. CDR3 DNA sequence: TGTGCCAGCAGTTTATTACGATCCTACGAGCAGTACTTC.